The table lists the clone carrying this T cell receptor beta chain with a count of one. Its antigen is unidentified. The V and J ends lost 6 bases and 4 bases, in that order; junction bases with no gene match: 5. This CDR3 is 15 amino acids long. The germline V gene has CDR1 MDHEN and CDR2 SYDVKM. Sample treatment: 19 received Ad26.COV2.S at low or high dose, single or two shots; about five received placebo; per-sample allocation not given. At day 63 after the first vaccine or placebo injection, samples were drawn. The study used a vaccine consisting of an Ad26 vector that expressed Wuhan-strain SARS-CoV-2 spike. Some clones are missing from TCRdb's copy, which holds only in-frame ones; the method was immunoSEQ multiplex PCR. Among 350,000 to 600,000 clones listed, about 89% were seen once. The sample is drawn from a study of Ad26.COV2.S vaccination and SARS-CoV-2 variants. About the study: Ad26.COV2.S shots went into the muscle once or twice, 56 days apart. Study-level points and caveats: Using TCR breadth and depth analyses may have led to underestimated total T cell responses. Those who received the vaccine showed greater spike-specific TCR breadth than those given placebo.

The sample was peripheral blood, taken in a trial of Ad26.COV2.S vaccine versus placebo. This receptor was obtained from a person aged 18-60 years who received the Ad26.COV2.S COVID-19 vaccine or a placebo. This chain uses TRBV28 with TRBJ1-4; 10 nucleotides align to TRBD1. The CDR3 reads CASRKTGGLNEKLFF. CDR3 DNA sequence: TGTGCCAGCAGAAAGACAGGGGGCCTTAATGAAAAACTGTTTTTT.